This entry is about one T cell receptor beta chain. These data originate in a study of T cells after yellow fever vaccination. Trimming took 1 base from V and 4 from J; bases not matched to a gene: 10. The germline CDR1 and CDR2 sequences are LNHNV and YYDKDF (reference sequence). The length of the CDR3 is 16 residues. TCRdb reanalysed the 5' RACE reads using MiXCR and keeps one entry per CDR3 protein. In the table there are tens of thousands of distinct CDR3 sequences, roughly 7.4% of which are singletons. This chain joins TRBV15 and TRBJ2-7; 7 nucleotides agree with TRBD2. The input for sequencing was CD8+ T cells sorted from PBMCs, taken on the day of the yellow fever booster vaccination. This clonotype was sampled from a young man who received the YFV17D yellow fever vaccine. The DNA of the CDR3 is TGTGCCACCAGCAGAGGAACTAGCGAGATCCCATACGAGCAGTACTTC. Its protein is CATSRGTSEIPYEQYF.